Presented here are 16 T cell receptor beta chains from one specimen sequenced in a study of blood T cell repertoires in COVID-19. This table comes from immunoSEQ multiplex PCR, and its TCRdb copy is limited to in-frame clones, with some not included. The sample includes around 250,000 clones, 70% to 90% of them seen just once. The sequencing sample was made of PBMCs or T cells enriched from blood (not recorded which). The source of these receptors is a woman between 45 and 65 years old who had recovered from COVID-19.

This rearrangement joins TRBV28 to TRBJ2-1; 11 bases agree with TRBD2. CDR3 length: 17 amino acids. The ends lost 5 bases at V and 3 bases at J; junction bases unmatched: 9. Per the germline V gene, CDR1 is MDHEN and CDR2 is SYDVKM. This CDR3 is CASSGGLAARFYNEQFF. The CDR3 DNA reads TGTGCCAGCAGTGGGGGACTAGCGGCCAGATTCTACAATGAGCAGTTCTTC.

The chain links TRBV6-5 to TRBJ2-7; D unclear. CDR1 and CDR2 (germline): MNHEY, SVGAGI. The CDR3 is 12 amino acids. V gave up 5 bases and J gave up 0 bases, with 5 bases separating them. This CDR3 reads CASSTRSYEQYF. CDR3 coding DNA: TGTGCCAGCAGTACACGCTCCTACGAGCAGTACTTC.

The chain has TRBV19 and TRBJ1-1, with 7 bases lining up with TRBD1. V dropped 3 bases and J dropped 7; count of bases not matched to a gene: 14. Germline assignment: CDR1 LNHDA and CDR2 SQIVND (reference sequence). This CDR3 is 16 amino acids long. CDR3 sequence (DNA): TGTGCCAGTAGTATCTCCGGGACAGCCAAGGCAAATGAAGCTTTCTTT. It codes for CASSISGTAKANEAFF.

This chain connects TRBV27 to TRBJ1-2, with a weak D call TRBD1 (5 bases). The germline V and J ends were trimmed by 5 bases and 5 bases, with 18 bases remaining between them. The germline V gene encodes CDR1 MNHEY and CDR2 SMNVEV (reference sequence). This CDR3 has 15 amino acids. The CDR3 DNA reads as TGTGCCAGCAGTCCCTTGGCGGGGCACCATTATGGCTACACCTTC. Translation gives CASSPLAGHHYGYTF.

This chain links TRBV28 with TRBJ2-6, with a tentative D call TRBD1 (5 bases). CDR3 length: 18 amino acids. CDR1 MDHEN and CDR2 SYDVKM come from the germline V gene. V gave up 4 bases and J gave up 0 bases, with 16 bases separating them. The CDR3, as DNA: TGTGCCAGCAGTTCCCGGTCGCCAAGGGGCTCTGGGGCCAACGTCCTGACTTTC. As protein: CASSSRSPRGSGANVLTF.

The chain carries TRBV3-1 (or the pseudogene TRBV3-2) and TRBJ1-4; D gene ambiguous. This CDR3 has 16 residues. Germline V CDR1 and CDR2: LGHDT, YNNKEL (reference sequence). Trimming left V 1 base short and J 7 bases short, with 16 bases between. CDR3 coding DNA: TGTGCCAGCAGCCAAGCGCGGCAGAGTGCGGGTGAAAAACTGTTTTTT. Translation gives CASSQARQSAGEKLFF.

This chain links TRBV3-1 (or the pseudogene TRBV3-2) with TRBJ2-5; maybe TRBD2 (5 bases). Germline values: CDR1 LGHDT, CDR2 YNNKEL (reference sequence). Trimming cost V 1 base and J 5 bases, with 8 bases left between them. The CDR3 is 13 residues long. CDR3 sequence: CASSQGGEETQYF. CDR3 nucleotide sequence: TGTGCCAGCAGCCAAGGTGGGGAGGAGACCCAGTACTTC.

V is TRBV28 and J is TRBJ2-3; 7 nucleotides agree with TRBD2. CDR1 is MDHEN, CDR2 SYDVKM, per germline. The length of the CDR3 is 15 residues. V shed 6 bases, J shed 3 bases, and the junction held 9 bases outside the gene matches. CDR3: CASSFFGEGTDTQYF. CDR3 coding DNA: TGTGCCAGCAGCTTTTTTGGGGAGGGAACAGATACGCAGTATTTT.

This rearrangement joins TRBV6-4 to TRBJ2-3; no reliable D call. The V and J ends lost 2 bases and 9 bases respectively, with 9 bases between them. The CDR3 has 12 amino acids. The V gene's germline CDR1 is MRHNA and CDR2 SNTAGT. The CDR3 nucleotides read TGTGCCAGCAGTGACCTCGGGTGGACGCAGTATTTT. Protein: CASSDLGWTQYF.

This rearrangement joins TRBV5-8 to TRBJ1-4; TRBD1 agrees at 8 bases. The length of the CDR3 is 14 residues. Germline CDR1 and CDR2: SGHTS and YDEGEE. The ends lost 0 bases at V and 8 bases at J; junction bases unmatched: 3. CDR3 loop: CASSLAAGGEKLFF. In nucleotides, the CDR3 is TGTGCCAGCAGCTTGGCCGCAGGGGGCGAAAAACTGTTTTTT.

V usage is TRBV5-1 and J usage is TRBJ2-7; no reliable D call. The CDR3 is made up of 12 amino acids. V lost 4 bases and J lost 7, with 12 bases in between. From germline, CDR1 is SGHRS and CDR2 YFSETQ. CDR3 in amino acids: CASSTRGEEQYF. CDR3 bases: TGCGCCAGCAGCACCCGAGGTGAAGAGCAGTACTTC.

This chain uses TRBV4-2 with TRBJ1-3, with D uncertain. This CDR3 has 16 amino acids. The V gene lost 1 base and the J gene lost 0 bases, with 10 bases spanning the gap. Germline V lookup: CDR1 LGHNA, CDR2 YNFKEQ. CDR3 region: CASSQGNFLSGNTIYF. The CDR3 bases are TGTGCCAGCAGCCAAGGTAATTTCCTCTCTGGAAACACCATATATTTT.

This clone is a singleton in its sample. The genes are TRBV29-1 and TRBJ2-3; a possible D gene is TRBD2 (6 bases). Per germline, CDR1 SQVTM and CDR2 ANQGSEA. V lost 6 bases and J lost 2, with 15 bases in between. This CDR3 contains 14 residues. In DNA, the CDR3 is TGCAGCGTCGGCGGGACTTCAGACACAGATACGCAGTATTTT. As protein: CSVGGTSDTDTQYF.

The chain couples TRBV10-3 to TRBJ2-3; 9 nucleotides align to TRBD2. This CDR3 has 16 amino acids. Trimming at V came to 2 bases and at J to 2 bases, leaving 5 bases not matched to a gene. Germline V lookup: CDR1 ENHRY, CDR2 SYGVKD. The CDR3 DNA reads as TGTGCCATCAGTGAGATCGCTAGCGGGGACACAGATACGCAGTATTTT. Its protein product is CAISEIASGDTDTQYF.

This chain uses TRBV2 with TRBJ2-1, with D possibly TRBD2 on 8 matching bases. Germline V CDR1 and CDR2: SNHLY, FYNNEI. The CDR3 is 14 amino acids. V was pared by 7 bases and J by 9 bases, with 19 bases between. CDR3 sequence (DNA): TGTGCCAGCAACCCGGGACTAGGGGGCAGTGAGCAGTTCTTC. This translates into CASNPGLGGSEQFF.

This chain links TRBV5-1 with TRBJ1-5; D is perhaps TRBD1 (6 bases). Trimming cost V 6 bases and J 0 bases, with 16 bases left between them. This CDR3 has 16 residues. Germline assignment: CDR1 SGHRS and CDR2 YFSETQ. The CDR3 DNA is TGCGCCAGCAAGCAGGGGCTCGGGGTTAGCAATCAGCCCCAGCATTTT. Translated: CASKQGLGVSNQPQHF.